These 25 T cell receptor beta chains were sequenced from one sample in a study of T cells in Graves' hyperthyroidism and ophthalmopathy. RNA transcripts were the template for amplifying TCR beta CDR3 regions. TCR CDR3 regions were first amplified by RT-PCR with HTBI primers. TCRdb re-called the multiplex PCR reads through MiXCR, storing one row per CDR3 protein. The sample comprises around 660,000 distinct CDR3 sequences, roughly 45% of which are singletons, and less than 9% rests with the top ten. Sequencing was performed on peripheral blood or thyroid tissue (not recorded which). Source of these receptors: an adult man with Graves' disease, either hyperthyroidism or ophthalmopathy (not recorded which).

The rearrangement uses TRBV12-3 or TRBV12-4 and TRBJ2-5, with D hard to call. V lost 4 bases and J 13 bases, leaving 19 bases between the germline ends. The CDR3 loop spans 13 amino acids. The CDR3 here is CASSYSTLDPPYF. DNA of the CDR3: TGTGCCAGCAGTTACTCGACTCTGGACCCCCCGTACTTC.

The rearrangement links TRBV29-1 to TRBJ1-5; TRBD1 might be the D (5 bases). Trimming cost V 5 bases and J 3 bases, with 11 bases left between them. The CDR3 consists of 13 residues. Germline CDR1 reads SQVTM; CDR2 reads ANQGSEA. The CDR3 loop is CSVRDGTNQPQHF. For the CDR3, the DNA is TGCAGCGTTAGGGACGGGACCAATCAGCCCCAGCATTTT.

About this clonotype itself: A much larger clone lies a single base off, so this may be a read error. Written as DNA, the CDR3 is TGTGCCAGCAGCTTAGGCGTCGGATCTAACCATGGCTACACCTTC. Translated: CASSLGVGSNHGYTF. V is TRBV7-9 and J is TRBJ1-2; the D is unclear. Germline V gene sequence: CDR1 SEHNR, CDR2 FQNEAQ (reference sequence). The CDR3 is 15 residues long.

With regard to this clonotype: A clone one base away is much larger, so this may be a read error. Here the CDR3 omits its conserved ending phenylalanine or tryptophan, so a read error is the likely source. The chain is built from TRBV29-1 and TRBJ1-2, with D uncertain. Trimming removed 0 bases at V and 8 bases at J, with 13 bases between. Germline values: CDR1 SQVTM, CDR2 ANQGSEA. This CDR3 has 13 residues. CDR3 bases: TGCAGCGTTGAAGATCGGTCGGCGGGCGGCTACACCTCC. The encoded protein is CSVEDRSAGGYTS.

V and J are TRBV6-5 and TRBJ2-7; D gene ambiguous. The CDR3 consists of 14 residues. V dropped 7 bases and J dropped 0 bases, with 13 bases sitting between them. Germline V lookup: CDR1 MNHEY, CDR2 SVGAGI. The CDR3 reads CASKSALASYEQYF. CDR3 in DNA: TGTGCCAGCAAGTCCGCTTTAGCCTCCTACGAGCAGTACTTC.

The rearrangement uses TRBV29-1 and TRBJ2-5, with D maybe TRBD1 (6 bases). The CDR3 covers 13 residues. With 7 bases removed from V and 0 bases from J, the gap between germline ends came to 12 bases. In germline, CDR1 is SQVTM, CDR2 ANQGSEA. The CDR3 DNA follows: TGCAGCGGGACAGTTGGGTACCAAGAGACCCAGTACTTC. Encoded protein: CSGTVGYQETQYF.

CDR3 loop: CSARDPSSYNSPLHF. CDR3 in DNA: TGCAGTGCTAGAGATCCCAGCTCCTATAATTCACCCCTCCACTTT. The rearrangement joins TRBV20-1 to TRBJ1-6; D unclear. Germline V gives CDR1 DFQATT, CDR2 SNEGSKA (reference sequence). Trimming left V 0 bases short and J 0 bases short, with 6 bases between. The length of the CDR3 is 15 residues.

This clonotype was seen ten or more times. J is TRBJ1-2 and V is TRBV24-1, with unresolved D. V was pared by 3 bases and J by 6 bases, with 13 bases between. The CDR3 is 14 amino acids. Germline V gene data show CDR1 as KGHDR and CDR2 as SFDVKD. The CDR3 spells CATSDAWARDGYTF. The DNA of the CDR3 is TGTGCCACCAGTGATGCCTGGGCCCGGGATGGCTACACCTTC.

The CDR3 loop is CASSSYRGHGYTF. CDR3 in DNA: TGTGCCAGCAGCTCGTACAGGGGCCATGGCTACACCTTC. The J gene is TRBJ1-2, the V gene TRBV11-2; TRBD1 agrees at 7 bases. The CDR3 runs to 13 residues. After removal of 4 bases from V and 6 bases from J, the junction contained 5 bases not matched to a gene. Germline V gene sequence: CDR1 SGHAT, CDR2 FQNNGV.

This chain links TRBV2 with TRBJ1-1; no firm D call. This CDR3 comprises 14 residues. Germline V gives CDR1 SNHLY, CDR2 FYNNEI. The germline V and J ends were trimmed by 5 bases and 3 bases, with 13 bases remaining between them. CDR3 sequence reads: CASSYYGEDTEAFF. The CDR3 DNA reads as TGTGCCAGCAGTTACTACGGCGAAGACACTGAAGCTTTCTTT.

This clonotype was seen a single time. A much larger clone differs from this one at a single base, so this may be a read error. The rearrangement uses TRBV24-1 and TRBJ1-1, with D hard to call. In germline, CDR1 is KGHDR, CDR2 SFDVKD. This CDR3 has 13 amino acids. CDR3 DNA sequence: TGTGCCGCCAGTGTGAGGGAGAACACTGAAGCTTTCTTT. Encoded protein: CAASVRENTEAFF.

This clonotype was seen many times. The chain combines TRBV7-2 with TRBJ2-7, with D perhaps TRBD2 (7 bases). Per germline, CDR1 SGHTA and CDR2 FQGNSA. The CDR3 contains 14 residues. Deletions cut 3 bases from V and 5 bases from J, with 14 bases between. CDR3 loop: CASSFYRGGDEQYF. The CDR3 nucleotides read TGTGCCAGCAGCTTTTATCGCGGGGGCGACGAGCAGTACTTC.

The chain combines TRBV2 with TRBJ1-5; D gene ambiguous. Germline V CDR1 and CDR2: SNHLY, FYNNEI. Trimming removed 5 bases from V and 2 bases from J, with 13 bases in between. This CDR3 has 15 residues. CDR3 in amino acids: CASSLRQDGNQPQHF. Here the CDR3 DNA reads TGTGCCAGCAGTTTACGACAAGATGGCAATCAGCCCCAGCATTTT.

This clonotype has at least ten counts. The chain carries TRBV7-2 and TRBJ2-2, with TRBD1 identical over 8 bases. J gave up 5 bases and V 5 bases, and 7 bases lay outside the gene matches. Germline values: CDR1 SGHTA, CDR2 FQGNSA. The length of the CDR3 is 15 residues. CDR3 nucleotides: TGTGCCAGCAGCCTCGGACAGGGTCGAACCGGGGAGCTGTTTTTT. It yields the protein CASSLGQGRTGELFF. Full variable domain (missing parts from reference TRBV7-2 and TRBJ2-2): GAGVSQSPSNKVTEKGKDVELRCDPISGHTALYWYRQSLGQGLEFLIYFQGNSAPDKSGLPSDRFSAERTGGSVSTLTIQRTQQEDSAVYLCASSLGQGRTGELFFGEGSRLTVL.

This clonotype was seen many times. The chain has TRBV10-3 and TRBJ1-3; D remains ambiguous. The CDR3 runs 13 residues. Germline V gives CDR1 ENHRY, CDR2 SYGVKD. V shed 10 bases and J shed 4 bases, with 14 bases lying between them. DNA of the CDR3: TGTGCCACCCGGGAGGGATCGGGAAACACCATATATTTT. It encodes CATREGSGNTIYF.

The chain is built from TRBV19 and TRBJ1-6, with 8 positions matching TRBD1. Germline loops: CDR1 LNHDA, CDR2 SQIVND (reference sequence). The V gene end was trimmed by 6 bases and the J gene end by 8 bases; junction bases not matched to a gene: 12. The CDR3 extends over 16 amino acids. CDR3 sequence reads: CASRRPGQGSHSPLHF. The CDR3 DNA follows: TGTGCCAGTAGGCGACCCGGACAGGGAAGTCATTCACCCCTCCACTTT.

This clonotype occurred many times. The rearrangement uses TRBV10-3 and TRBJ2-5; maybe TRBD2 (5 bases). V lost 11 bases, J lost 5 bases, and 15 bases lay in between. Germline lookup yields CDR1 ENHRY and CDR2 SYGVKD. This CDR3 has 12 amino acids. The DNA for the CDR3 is TGTGCCGTCCGATCCGGCGGGGAGACCCAGTACTTC. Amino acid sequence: CAVRSGGETQYF.

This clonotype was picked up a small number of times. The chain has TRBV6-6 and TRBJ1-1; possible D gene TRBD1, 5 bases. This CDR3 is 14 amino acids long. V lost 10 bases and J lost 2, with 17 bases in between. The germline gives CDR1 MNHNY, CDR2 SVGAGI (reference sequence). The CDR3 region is CATHKAGENTEAFF. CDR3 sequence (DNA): TGTGCCACCCATAAAGCGGGGGAAAACACTGAAGCTTTCTTT.

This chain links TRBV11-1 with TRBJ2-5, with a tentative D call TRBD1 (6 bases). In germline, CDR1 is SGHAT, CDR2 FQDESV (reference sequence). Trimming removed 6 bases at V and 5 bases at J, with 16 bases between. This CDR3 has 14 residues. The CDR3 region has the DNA TGTGCCAGCAGTCGCCGACAGGTCTGGGAGACCCAGTACTTC. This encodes CASSRRQVWETQYF.

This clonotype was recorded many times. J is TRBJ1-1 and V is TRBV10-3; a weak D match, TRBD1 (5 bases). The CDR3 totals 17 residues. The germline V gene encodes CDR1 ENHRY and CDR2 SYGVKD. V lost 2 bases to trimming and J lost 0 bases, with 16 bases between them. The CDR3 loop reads CAISEDPGHRLNTEAFF. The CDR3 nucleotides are TGTGCCATCAGTGAGGACCCCGGACACCGATTGAACACTGAAGCTTTCTTT.

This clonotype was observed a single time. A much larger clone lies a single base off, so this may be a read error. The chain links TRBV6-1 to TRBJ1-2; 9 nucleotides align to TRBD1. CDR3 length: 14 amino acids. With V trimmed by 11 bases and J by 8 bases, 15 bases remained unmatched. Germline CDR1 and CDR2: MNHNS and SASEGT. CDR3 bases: TGTGCCGGCACCTATGGACAGGGGTTTATAGGCTACACCTTC. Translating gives CAGTYGQGFIGYTF.

For the CDR3, the DNA is TGTGCCAGCAGCTTAGCATTCGGCGGGAGAACCTACGAGCAGTACTTC. This gives the protein CASSLAFGGRTYEQYF. This chain uses TRBV7-9 with TRBJ2-7; 7 bases align to TRBD2. Germline lookup yields CDR1 SEHNR and CDR2 FQNEAQ (reference sequence). Trimming cost V 0 bases and J 2 bases; bases outside gene matches: 7. The CDR3 has 16 residues.

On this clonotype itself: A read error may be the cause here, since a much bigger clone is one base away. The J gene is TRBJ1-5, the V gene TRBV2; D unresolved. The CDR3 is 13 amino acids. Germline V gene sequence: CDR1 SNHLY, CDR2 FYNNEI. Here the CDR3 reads CARSPGPGQPQHF. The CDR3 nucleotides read TGTGCCCGCAGTCCCGGGCCCGGTCAGCCCCAGCATTTT.

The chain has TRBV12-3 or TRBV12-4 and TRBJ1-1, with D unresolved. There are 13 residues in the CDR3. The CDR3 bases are TGTGCTAGTGGTTTGAACAAGAACACTGAAGCTTTCTTT. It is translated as CASGLNKNTEAFF.

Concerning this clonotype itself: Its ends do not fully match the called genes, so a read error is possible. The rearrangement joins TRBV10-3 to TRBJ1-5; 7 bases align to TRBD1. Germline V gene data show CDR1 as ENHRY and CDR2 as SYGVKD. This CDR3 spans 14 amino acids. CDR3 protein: CASSDRGPSQPQHF. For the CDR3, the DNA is TGTGCCAGCAGTGATAGGGGGCCCAGTCAGCCCCAGCATTTT.